This T cell receptor beta chain was sequenced during a study of T cells after yellow fever vaccination (dated by TCRdb to the late 2010s). In the study overall: The SMART-Seq v4 Ultra Low Input RNA kit was used to prepare libraries from fractions with low cell numbers. Bulk TCR alpha and beta repertoires were sequenced longitudinally to track T-cell clones before and after primary and booster YFV17D yellow fever vaccination. Two healthy male donors made up the cohort, one aged 18 to 30 years and the other aged 30 to 39 years. Blood samples were taken at several timepoints before and after primary and secondary immunization, and bulk PBMC replicates and cell subsets were isolated. Overall results and qualifications from the work: Compared with the primary T-cell response, the secondary T-cell response was weaker but faster, peaking on day 5 rather than day 15. FACS-sorted repertoires could contain abundant contaminating clonotypes from the bulk population, so computational filtering was required. A small share of clonotypes was detected in both CD4 and CD8 compartments, with the overlap likely arising from convergent recombination. Most clones expanded after primary vaccination (approximately 97% of CD4 and around 88% of CD8) were re-detected after the booster, suggesting that broad memory maintenance occurred. Because only a couple of donors were included in the study, the extent to which the findings can be generalized is limited.

This clonotype was seen repeatedly, ten times or more. No antigen is known for it. No quality values exist for individual bases; no much larger clone is one base distant. From its cysteine to its phenylalanine, the CDR3 spans 15 amino acids. Only the CDR3 DNA stays, 45 bases, in frame from base 1. A distance of 19 bases separates the germline ends of V and J, which lose 5 bases and 8 bases respectively. According to the study, the label for this sample's treatment or condition signals: live attenuated yellow fever vaccine strain. At every blood-draw timepoint, two biological replicates of bulk PBMCs were collected. A standard Ficoll-Paque protocol was used to isolate PBMCs from peripheral blood. RNA was extracted with TriZol from bulk PBMCs, CD4 and CD8 fractions, and dextramer-positive and dextramer-negative fractions. TCRdb lists the instrument as Illumina NovaSeq 6000. Synthesis of TCR cDNA relied on 5'RACE template switching, a step that introduced a universal primer site along with unique molecular identifiers. cDNA synthesis was primed from both the TCR alpha and TCR beta constant segments. Two PCR steps were used to amplify libraries, with sample barcodes and sequencing adapters being added in the second step. Libraries were sequenced on Illumina HiSeq 2500 (2x100 bp) or NovaSeq (2x150 bp). As for the authors' bioinformatics: Reads were demultiplexed and collapsed into UMI consensus sequences with MIGEC, and V(D)J alignment was performed with MiXCR. Vaccine-responding clonotypes were defined with edgeR using replicate PBMC samples, requiring FDR below 0.01 and a log2 fold change above 5 up to day 15. Each bulk clonotype was labeled CD4 or CD8 based on which sequenced repertoire, CD4 or CD8, contained the clonotype at higher abundance. TCRdb itself trimmed the public reads at Q25 with fastp, ran MiXCR and retained productive beta chains. Rows are combined by CDR3 protein, so each entry shows the most common genes and DNA. Here the V and J calls rest on TCRdb's processing, not on the authors' analysis. This sample comprises 350,000 to 450,000 distinct CDR3 sequences, 18% of them detected only once. The ten biggest clones cover 18% of the sample.

This receptor was obtained from a man aged 18 to 29 who received the YFV17D yellow fever vaccine. The chain was built from TRBV12-3 or TRBV12-4 and TRBJ2-4, with TRBD1 tentatively as D gene (6 bases match). The sequencing here drew on PBMCs, taken before the yellow fever booster vaccination. The CDR3 region has the sequence CASSPHPTPGDIQYF. The bases read TGTGCCAGCAGTCCCCACCCTACCCCAGGGGACATTCAGTACTTC.